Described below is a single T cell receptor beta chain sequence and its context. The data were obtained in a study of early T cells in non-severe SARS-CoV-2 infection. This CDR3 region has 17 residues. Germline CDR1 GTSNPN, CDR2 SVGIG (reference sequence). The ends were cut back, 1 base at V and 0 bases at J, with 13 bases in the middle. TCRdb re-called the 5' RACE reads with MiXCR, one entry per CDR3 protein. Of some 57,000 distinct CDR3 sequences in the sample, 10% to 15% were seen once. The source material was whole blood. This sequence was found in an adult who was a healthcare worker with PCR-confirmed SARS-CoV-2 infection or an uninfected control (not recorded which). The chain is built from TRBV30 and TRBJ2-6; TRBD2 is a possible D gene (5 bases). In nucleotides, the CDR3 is TGTGCCTGGAGTGCACCCGGACTGAGCTCTGGGGCCAACGTCCTGACTTTC. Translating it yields CAWSAPGLSSGANVLTF.